These T cell receptor beta chains were read from a single sample in a study of monozygotic twins with inflammatory bowel disease. With the 5' RACE reads reprocessed, TCRdb shows one record per CDR3 protein and no DNA. The listing contains 300,000 to 400,000 distinct CDR3 sequences. The material sequenced was blood. These TCRs come from a human donor with ulcerative colitis or Crohn's disease, or a healthy co-twin of an affected twin (not recorded which). Both conserved end residues are part of each CDR3.

j_call v_call cdr3_aa
TRBJ2-7 TRBV6-5 CASSSAGRVYEQYF
TRBJ2-7 TRBV28 CASSSPPEQYF
TRBJ1-2 TRBV6-2/TRBV6-3 CASSPPPPGDGYTF
TRBJ2-5 TRBV6-5 CASSYRLSGGSETQYF
TRBJ1-6 TRBV5-4 CASTFDRQSNSPLHF
TRBJ2-7 TRBV3-1 CASSQEYRQSYEQYF
TRBJ2-5 TRBV7-2 CASSLLGLAETQYF
TRBJ2-1 TRBV6-5 CASTRGGDEQFF
TRBJ1-4 TRBV5-1 CASRLDGANEKLFF
TRBJ1-2 TRBV2 CASSVDSENYGYTF
TRBJ2-7 TRBV27 CASRGGQYSYEQYF
TRBJ2-1 TRBV19 CASSMTGSALRSSYNEQFF
TRBJ1-3 TRBV7-9 CASSVSGTSLNTIYF